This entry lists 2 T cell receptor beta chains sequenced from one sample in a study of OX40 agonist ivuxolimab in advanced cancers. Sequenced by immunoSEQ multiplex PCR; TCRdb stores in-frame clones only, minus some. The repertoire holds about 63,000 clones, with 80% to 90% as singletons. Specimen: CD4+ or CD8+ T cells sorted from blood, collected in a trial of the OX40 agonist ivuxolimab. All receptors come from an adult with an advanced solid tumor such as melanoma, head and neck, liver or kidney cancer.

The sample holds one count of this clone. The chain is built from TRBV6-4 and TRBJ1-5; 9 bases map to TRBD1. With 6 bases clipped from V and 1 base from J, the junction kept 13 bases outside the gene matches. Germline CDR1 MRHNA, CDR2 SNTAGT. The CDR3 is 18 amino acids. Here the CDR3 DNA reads TGTGCCAGCAGGGTGGGGACAGGGCGCCACCCGAGCAATCAGCCCCAGCATTTT. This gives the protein CASRVGTGRHPSNQPQHF.

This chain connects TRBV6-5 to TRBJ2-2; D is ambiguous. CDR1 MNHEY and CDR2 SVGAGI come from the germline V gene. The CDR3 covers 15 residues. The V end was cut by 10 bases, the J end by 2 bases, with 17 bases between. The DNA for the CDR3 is TGTGCCACCTCGGAGACCCAGAGAAACACCGGGGAGCTGTTTTTT. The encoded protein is CATSETQRNTGELFF.